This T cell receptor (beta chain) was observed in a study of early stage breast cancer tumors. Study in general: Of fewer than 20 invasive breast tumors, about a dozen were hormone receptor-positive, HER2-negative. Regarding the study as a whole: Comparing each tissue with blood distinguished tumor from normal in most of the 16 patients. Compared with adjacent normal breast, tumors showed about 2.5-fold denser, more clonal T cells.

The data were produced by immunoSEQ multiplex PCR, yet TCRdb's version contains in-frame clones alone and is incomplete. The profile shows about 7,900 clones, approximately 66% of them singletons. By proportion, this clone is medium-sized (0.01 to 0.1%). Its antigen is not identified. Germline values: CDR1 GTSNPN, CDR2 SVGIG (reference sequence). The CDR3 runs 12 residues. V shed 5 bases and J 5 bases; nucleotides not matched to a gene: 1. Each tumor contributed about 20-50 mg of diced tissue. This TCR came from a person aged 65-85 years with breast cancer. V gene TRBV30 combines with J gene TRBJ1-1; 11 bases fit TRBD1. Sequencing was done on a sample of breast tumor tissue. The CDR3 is CAWGTGGTEAFF. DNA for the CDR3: TGTGCCTGGGGGACAGGGGGAACTGAAGCTTTCTTT.